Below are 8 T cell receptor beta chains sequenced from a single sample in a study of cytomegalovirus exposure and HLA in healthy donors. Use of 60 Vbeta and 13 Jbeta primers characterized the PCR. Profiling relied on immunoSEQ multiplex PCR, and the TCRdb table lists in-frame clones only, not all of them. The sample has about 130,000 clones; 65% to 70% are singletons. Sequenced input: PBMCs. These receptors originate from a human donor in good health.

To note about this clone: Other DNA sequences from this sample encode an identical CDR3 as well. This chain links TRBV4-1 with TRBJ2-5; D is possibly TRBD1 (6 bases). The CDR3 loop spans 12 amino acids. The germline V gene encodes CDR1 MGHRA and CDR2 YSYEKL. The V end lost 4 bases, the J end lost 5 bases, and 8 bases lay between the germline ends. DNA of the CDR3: TGCGCCAGCAGCCCGCAGGGGGAGACCCAGTACTTC. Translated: CASSPQGETQYF.

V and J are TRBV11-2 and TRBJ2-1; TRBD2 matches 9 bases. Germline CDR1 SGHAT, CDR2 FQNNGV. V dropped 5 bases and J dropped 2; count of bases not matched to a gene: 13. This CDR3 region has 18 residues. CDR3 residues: CASSPGRGTSRAYNEQFF. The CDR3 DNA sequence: TGTGCCAGCAGCCCAGGGCGGGGGACTAGCCGGGCCTACAATGAGCAGTTCTTC.

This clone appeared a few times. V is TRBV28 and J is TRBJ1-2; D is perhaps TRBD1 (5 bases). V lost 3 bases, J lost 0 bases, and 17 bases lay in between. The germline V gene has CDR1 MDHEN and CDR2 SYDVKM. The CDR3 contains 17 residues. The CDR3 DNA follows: TGTGCCAGCAGTTTGTTGCGATCAGGGCGAGCTAACTATGGCTACACCTTC. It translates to CASSLLRSGRANYGYTF.

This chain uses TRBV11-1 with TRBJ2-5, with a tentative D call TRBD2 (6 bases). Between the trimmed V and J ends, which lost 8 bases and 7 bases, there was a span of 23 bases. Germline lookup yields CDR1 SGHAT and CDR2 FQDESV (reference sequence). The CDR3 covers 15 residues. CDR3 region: CASARASGWIVTQYF. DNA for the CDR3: TGTGCCAGCGCGAGGGCCAGCGGGTGGATTGTGACCCAGTACTTC. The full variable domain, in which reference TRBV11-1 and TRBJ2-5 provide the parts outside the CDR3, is EAEVAQSPRYKITEKSQAVAFWCDPISGHATLYWYRQILGQGPELLVQFQDESVVDDSQLPKDRFSAERLKGVDSTLKIQPAELGDSAMYLCASARASGWIVTQYFGPGTRLLVL.

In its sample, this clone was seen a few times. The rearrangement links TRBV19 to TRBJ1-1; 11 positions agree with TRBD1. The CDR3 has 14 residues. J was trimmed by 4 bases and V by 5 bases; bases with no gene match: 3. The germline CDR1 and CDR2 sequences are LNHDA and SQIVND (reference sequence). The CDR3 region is CASSPGTGGTEAFF. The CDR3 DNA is TGTGCCAGTAGTCCAGGGACAGGGGGCACTGAAGCTTTCTTT.

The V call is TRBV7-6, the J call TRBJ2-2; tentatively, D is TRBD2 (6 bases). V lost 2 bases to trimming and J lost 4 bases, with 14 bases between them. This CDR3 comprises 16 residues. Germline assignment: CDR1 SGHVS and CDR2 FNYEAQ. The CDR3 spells CASSLRRDLTTGELFF. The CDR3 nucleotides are TGTGCCAGCAGCTTAAGGAGGGACTTAACCACCGGGGAGCTGTTTTTT.

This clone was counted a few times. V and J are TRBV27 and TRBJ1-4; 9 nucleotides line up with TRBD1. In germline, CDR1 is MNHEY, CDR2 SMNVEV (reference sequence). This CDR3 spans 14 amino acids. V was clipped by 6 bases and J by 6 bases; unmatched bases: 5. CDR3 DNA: TGTGCCAGCAGCGCCGGGACAGGGTATGAAAAACTGTTTTTT. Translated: CASSAGTGYEKLFF.

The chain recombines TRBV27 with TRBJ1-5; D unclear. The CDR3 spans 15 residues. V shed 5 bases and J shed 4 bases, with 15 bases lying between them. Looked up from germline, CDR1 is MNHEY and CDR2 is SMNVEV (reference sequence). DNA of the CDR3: TGTGCCAGCAGTGTGGTCGGTTTCGGGAATCAGCCCCAGCATTTT. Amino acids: CASSVVGFGNQPQHF.